In its sample, the clone carrying this T cell receptor (beta chain) was seen once. Sequencing used immunoSEQ multiplex PCR; TCRdb keeps in-frame clones, though not all of them. The table shows tens of thousands of clones, with 80% to 85% occurring only once. These data originate in a study of Tregs in tolerant kidney transplant recipients. The sequencing sample was made of CD4+ T cells from blood. This TCR derives from a human donor in good health.

CDR3 coding DNA: TGTGCCTGGAGTGGCACAGGGGGAACGGCCTACGAGCAGTACTTC. It encodes CAWSGTGGTAYEQYF. This chain links TRBV30 with TRBJ2-7; TRBD1 matches 8 bases. The CDR3 covers 15 residues. The ends lost 1 base at V and 2 bases at J; junction bases unmatched: 7. Per the germline V gene, CDR1 is GTSNPN and CDR2 is SVGIG (reference sequence).